A single sample is the source of the 23 T cell receptor beta chains below, sequenced in a study of CXCR3-negative and CXCR3-positive naive CD8 T cells. The libraries of TRB cDNA were constructed through 5' RACE using UMI labels. TCRdb re-called the 5' RACE reads and shows each CDR3 protein once, DNA omitted. This sample's table has around 60,000 distinct CDR3 sequences. The source material was naive CXCR3- CD8+ T cells from blood. Subset defined: CD45RO-CCR7+CD27+CD95- naive CD8+ T cells lacking CXCR3 (TNR3-). Receptors originate from a human donor in good health. Some clones in this sample may be carry-over from other donors' samples.

CDR3 sequence: CASSRLAGGLDTQYF. The chain recombines TRBV7-9 with TRBJ2-3; no DNA is available, so the TRBD2 call from TCRdb remains unchecked. The CDR3 spans 15 residues. Germline CDR1 reads SEHNR; CDR2 reads FQNEAQ (reference sequence).

The V gene is TRBV3-1, the J gene TRBJ2-1; TCRdb designates TRBD1, a call that cannot be tested without DNA. This CDR3 contains 15 residues. Germline CDR1 and CDR2: LGHDT and YNNKEL (reference sequence). CDR3: CASSHPWTGENEQFF.

This rearrangement joins TRBV19 to TRBJ1-5; TCRdb returns TRBD1, unconfirmable since there is no DNA. Looked up from germline, CDR1 is LNHDA and CDR2 is SQIVND (reference sequence). This CDR3 comprises 15 residues. The CDR3 protein is CASSVGTGQNQPQHF.

The CDR3 region is CASSNKGLENTGELFF. The rearrangement links TRBV7-9 to TRBJ2-2; the D call of TRBD1 rests on TCRdb alone, since no DNA is present to check it. Germline V gene sequence: CDR1 SEHNR, CDR2 FQNEAQ (reference sequence). The CDR3 spans 16 residues.

This chain links TRBV28 with TRBJ2-4; checking the TCRdb D call of TRBD1 is not possible without DNA. Per the germline V gene, CDR1 is MDHEN and CDR2 is SYDVKM. The CDR3 loop spans 14 amino acids. CDR3 amino acids: CASSSRSPGDIQYF.

The rearrangement joins TRBV29-1 to TRBJ2-1. Germline loops: CDR1 SQVTM, CDR2 ANQGSEA. The CDR3 extends over 15 amino acids. The CDR3: CSVEGWGSRYNEQFF.

J is TRBJ2-5 and V is TRBV6-2 or TRBV6-3; TCRdb indicates TRBD1, and absent DNA this call remains unverified. The CDR3 consists of 16 residues. CDR1 is MNHEY, CDR2 SVGEGT, per germline. This chain's CDR3 is CASSYSTTGLQETQYF.

J is TRBJ1-1 and V is TRBV29-1. Germline V lookup: CDR1 SQVTM, CDR2 ANQGSEA. The CDR3 runs 14 residues. The CDR3: CSVLDSFMNTEAFF.

The genes are TRBV24-1 and TRBJ2-3; TCRdb outputs TRBD1, but without DNA this stays unchecked. The germline V gene encodes CDR1 KGHDR and CDR2 SFDVKD. The CDR3 extends over 14 amino acids. The CDR3 loop is CATSRTGGDHTQYF.

The chain combines TRBV4-3 with TRBJ2-7. Looked up from germline, CDR1 is LGHNA and CDR2 is YSLEER. The CDR3 spans 16 residues. CDR3 amino acids: CASSQDAAGSSYEQYF.

V usage is TRBV12-3 or TRBV12-4 and J usage is TRBJ1-1; TCRdb's D call of TRBD1 is untestable without DNA. The CDR3 contains 15 residues. The CDR3 reads CASSLTGRWNTEAFF.

The CDR3 loop reads CATSRVGRDTDTQYF. V is TRBV15 and J is TRBJ2-3; TCRdb's D call of TRBD2 is untestable without DNA. The CDR3 contains 15 residues. CDR1 and CDR2 from the germline V gene are LNHNV and YYDKDF (reference sequence).

The chain combines TRBV7-6 with TRBJ2-3. CDR1 and CDR2 from the germline V gene are SGHVS and FNYEAQ. The CDR3 extends over 12 amino acids. The CDR3 reads CASSSTGDTQYF. Complete variable domain (other parts from reference TRBV7-6 and TRBJ2-3): GAGVSQSPRYKVTKRGQDVALRCDPISGHVSLYWYRQALGQGPEFLTYFNYEAQQDKSGLPNDRFSAERPEGSISTLTIQRTEQRDSAMYRCASSSTGDTQYFGPGTRLTVL.

The chain combines TRBV7-3 with TRBJ2-3; absent DNA, TCRdb's TRBD2 call cannot be checked. Germline V gene lookup returns CDR1 SGHTA and CDR2 FQGTGA. The CDR3 has 16 residues. CDR3 residues: CASSPTSGLSADTQYF.

V usage is TRBV14 and J usage is TRBJ2-1; TCRdb calls TRBD1, which cannot be checked without DNA. Germline loops: CDR1 SGHDN, CDR2 FVKESK. The CDR3 runs to 19 residues. This CDR3 is CASTPRDRGPVTSYNEQFF.

The chain links TRBV19 to TRBJ2-1; lacking DNA, the TRBD1 call made by TCRdb goes unchecked. The CDR3 totals 16 residues. CDR1 is LNHDA, CDR2 SQIVND, per germline (reference sequence). CDR3 region: CASSIPPRSANNEQFF.

The J gene is TRBJ1-2, the V gene TRBV3-1; without DNA, the TCRdb call of TRBD1 cannot be checked. The germline gives CDR1 LGHDT, CDR2 YNNKEL (reference sequence). The CDR3 is 14 residues long. CDR3 loop: CASSQDGTDYGYTF.

V usage is TRBV5-1 and J usage is TRBJ2-7. The CDR3 sequence is 15 residues long. The germline CDR1 and CDR2 sequences are SGHRS and YFSETQ. The CDR3 loop reads CASSLAVDLSYEQYF.

V and J are TRBV29-1 and TRBJ1-1. The CDR3 length is 12 residues. Germline-derived CDR1 and CDR2 are SQVTM and ANQGSEA. CDR3 residues: CSGSGNPTEAFF.

The genes are TRBV29-1 and TRBJ2-5; there is no DNA to check the TCRdb D call of TRBD2. Germline V CDR1 and CDR2: SQVTM, ANQGSEA. This CDR3 region has 11 residues. CDR3 protein: CSGKGVETQYF.

The chain is built from TRBV12-3 or TRBV12-4 and TRBJ2-5; TCRdb reports TRBD1, a call that lacks DNA to check it against. This CDR3 contains 14 residues. CDR3 sequence reads: CASSFPAAQETQYF.

V is TRBV11-3 and J is TRBJ2-1. Germline CDR1 SGHNT, CDR2 YENEEA. The CDR3 is made up of 14 amino acids. The CDR3 sequence: CASSFYGRRNEQFF.

By frequency, this clonotype registers medium-sized. This chain links TRBV6-2 or TRBV6-3 with TRBJ2-1; TCRdb lists TRBD2, though no DNA is available to test this call. Germline-derived CDR1 and CDR2 are MNHEY and SVGEGT. The length of the CDR3 is 15 residues. The CDR3 spells CASMSGGGWENEQFF.